The 2 T cell receptor beta chains below were found in one sample sequenced in a study of shared clonotypes between healthy human individuals. The method was immunoSEQ multiplex PCR; TCRdb's version includes in-frame clones alone and lacks a portion of them. The table includes about half a million clones, 75% to 85% detected once. Sequenced input: PBMCs. These receptors all stem from a woman in her 40s in good health. Some clones in this sample may be carry-over from other donors' samples.

The V gene is TRBV7-2, the J gene TRBJ2-3; 10 nucleotides line up with TRBD2. The CDR3 runs 15 residues. In germline, CDR1 is SGHTA, CDR2 FQGNSA. With V trimmed by 5 bases and J by 3 bases, 5 bases remained unmatched. Here the CDR3 DNA reads TGTGCCAGCAGCCCCCTAGCGGGAGAGACAGATACGCAGTATTTT. It specifies CASSPLAGETDTQYF.

This clone has only one observation. The chain carries TRBV30 and TRBJ2-1; no definite D call. Germline V gives CDR1 GTSNPN, CDR2 SVGIG (reference sequence). Deletions cut 2 bases from V and 15 bases from J, with 14 bases between. This CDR3 spans 11 amino acids. CDR3 residues: CAWSRIDRAFF. Here the CDR3 DNA reads TGTGCCTGGAGTCGCATAGACCGAGCGTTCTTC.